This TCR beta chain was found in a study of blood T cells in healthy people across ages. Next came a second PCR, run for about 6 to 11 cycles, which used a sample-barcoded 5' primer along with a J-beta primer mix. Each cDNA molecule received a tag from a template-switch adaptor that had 12 random nucleotides. One entry per CDR3 protein results from TCRdb running MiXCR on the 5' RACE reads. The repertoire holds roughly 900,000 distinct CDR3 sequences, approximately 49% seen once, with about an eighth in the top ten. General observations from the study: Diversity of TCR beta correlated strongly with naive T cell percentage. Considered underestimates were the diversity estimates obtained from one million T cells.

CDR1 is SGHTA, CDR2 FQGNSA, per germline. V shed 1 base and J shed 0 bases, with 13 bases lying between them. The CDR3 length is 16 residues. This clonotype was detected a few times. Its antigen is not known. The sequenced material came from blood. This clonotype was obtained from a man aged 25 to 40 in good health. This chain connects TRBV7-2 to TRBJ2-7; perhaps D is TRBD1 or TRBD2 (5 bases each). CDR3 nucleotides: TGTGCCAGCAGCTTAGTAGTAGAGGGGAGCTCCTACGAGCAGTACTTC. This sequence encodes CASSLVVEGSSYEQYF.